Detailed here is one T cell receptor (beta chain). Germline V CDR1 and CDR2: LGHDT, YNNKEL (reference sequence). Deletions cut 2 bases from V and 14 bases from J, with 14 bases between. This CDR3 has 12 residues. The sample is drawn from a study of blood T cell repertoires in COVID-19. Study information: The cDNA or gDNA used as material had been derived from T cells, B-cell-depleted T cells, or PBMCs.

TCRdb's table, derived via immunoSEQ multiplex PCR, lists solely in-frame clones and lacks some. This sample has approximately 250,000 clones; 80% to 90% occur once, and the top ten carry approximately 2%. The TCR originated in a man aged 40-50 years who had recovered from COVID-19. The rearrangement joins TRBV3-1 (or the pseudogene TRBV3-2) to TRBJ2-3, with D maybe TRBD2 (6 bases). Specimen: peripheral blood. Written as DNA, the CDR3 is TGTGCCAGCAGCCAAATTGGGACTCTCTGGTATTTT. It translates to CASSQIGTLWYF.